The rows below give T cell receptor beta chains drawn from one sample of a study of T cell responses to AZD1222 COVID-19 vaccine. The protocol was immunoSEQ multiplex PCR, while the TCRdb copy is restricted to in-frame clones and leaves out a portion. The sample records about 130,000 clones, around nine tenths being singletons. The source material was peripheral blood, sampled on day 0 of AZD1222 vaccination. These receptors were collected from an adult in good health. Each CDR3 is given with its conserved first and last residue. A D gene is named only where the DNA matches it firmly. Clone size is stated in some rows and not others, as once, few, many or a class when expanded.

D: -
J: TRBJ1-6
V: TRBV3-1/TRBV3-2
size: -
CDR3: CASSQVSYNSPLHF
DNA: TGTGCCAGCAGCCAAGTGTCCTATAATTCACCCCTCCACTTT

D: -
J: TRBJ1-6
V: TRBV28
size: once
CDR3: CASSIRQSLDSPLHF
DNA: TGTGCCAGCAGTATCCGACAGAGTCTAGATTCACCCCTCCACTTT

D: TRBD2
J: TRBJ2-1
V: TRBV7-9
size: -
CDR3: CASSPLAGAYNEQFF
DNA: TGTGCCAGCAGCCCGCTAGCGGGAGCATACAATGAGCAGTTCTTC

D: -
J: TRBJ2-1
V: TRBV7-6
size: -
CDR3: CASSLADGAYNEQFF
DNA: TGTGCCAGCAGCTTAGCGGATGGGGCCTACAATGAGCAGTTCTTC

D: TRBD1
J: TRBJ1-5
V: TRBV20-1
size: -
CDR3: CSASPAKGAADQPQHF
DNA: TGCAGTGCTAGTCCCGCGAAGGGGGCGGCGGATCAGCCCCAGCATTTT

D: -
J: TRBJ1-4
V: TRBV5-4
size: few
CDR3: CASNWMGDEKLFF
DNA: TGTGCCAGCAACTGGATGGGGGACGAAAAACTGTTTTTT

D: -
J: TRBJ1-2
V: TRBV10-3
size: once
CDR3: CAIRRDVDNYGYTF
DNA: TGTGCCATCAGAAGGGACGTCGACAACTATGGCTACACCTTC

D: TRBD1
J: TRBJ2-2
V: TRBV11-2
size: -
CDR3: CASSPDRDTGELFF
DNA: TGTGCCAGCAGCCCAGACAGGGACACCGGGGAGCTGTTTTTT

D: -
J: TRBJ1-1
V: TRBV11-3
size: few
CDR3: CASSPGQGEAFF
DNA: TGTGCCAGCAGCCCCGGGCAAGGAGAGGCTTTCTTT

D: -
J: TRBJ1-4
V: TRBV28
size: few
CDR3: CASSLGGGNEKLFF
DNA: TGTGCCAGCAGTTTAGGTGGGGGGAATGAAAAACTGTTTTTT

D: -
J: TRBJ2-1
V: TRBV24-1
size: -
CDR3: CATGGGHLDRRFF
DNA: TGTGCCACAGGGGGGGGCCACCTCGACCGGCGGTTCTTC

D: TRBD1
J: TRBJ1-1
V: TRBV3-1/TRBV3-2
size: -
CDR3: CASSPHMGQGSTEAFF
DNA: TGTGCCAGCAGCCCTCATATGGGACAGGGTTCCACTGAAGCTTTCTTT

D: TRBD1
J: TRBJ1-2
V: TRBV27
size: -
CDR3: CASRPDDRGGYGYTF
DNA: TGTGCCAGCAGGCCAGACGACAGGGGAGGCTATGGCTACACCTTC

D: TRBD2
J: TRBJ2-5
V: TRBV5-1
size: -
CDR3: CASAYSGRGETQYF
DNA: TGCGCCAGCGCCTATAGCGGGAGGGGGGAGACCCAGTACTTC

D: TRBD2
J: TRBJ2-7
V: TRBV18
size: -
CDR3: CASSPGLAISYEQYF
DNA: TGTGCCAGCTCACCCGGACTAGCCATATCCTACGAGCAGTACTTC

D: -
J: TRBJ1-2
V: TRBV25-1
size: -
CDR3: CASSGQAFNYGYTF
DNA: TGTGCCAGCAGTGGACAGGCCTTTAACTATGGCTACACCTTC

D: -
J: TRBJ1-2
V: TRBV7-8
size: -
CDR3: CASRELGGNYGYTF
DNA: TGTGCCAGCCGAGAACTGGGGGGCAACTATGGCTACACCTTC

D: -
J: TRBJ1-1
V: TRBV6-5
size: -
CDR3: CASMQGVNTEAFF
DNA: TGTGCCAGCATGCAGGGTGTGAACACTGAAGCTTTCTTT

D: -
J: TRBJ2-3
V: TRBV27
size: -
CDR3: CASSFRARVGDTQYF
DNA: -

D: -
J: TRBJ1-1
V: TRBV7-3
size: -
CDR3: CASSSQGPNTEAFF
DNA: TGTGCCAGCAGCTCCCAGGGGCCGAACACTGAAGCTTTCTTT

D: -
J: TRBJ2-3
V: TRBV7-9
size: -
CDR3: CASSLFPDTQYF
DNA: TGTGCCAGCAGCTTATTCCCAGATACGCAGTATTTT

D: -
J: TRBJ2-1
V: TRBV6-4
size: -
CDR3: CASSVEWAPSYNEQFF
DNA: TGTGCCAGCAGTGTAGAGTGGGCCCCCTCCTACAATGAGCAGTTCTTC

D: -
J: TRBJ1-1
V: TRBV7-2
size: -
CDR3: CASSLTGTNTEAFF
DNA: TGTGCCAGCAGCTTAACCGGGACGAACACTGAAGCTTTCTTT

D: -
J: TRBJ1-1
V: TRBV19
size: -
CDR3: CASSIDWGTEAFF
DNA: TGTGCCAGTAGTATAGATTGGGGCACTGAAGCTTTCTTT

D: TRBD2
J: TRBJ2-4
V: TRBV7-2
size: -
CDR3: CASSLASGPSLLAKNIQYF
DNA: TGTGCCAGCAGCTTAGCTAGCGGGCCGTCCCTACTAGCCAAAAACATTCAGTACTTC

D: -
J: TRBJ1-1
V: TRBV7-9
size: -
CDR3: CASSLRAGGGRGEAFF
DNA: TGTGCCAGCAGCTTACGGGCGGGGGGAGGAAGGGGCGAAGCTTTCTTT

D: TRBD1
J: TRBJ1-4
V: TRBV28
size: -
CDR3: CASSFGDSRLFF
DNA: TGTGCCAGCAGTTTTGGGGACAGCAGACTGTTTTTT

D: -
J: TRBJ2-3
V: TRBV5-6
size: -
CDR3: CASSWSTDTQYF
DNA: TGTGCCAGCAGCTGGAGCACAGATACGCAGTATTTT

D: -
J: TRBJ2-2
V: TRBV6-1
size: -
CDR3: CASSEGEVTGELFF
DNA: TGTGCCAGCAGTGAAGGGGAGGTCACCGGGGAGCTGTTTTTT

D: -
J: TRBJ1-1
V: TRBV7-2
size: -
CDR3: CASSPPRDRNTEAFF
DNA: TGTGCCAGCAGCCCCCCTCGGGACCGGAACACTGAAGCTTTCTTT

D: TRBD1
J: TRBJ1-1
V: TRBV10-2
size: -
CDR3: CAINPTGTNTEAFF
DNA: TGCGCCATTAACCCGACAGGGACGAACACTGAAGCTTTCTTT

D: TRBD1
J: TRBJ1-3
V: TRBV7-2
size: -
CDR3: CASSSVGQGARGNTIYF
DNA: TGTGCCAGCAGCTCAGTAGGACAGGGGGCGAGAGGAAACACCATATATTTT

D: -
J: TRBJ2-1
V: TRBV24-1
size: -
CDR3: CATSDRTQDNEQFF
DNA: TGTGCCACCAGTGATAGAACCCAAGACAATGAGCAGTTCTTC

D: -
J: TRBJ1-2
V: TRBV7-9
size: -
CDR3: CASSFSWGDYGYTF
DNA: TGTGCCAGCAGCTTTAGCTGGGGAGACTATGGCTACACCTTC

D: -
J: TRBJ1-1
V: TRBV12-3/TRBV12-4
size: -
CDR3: CASSPRGSEAFF
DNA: TGTGCCAGCAGTCCTAGGGGGTCTGAAGCTTTCTTT

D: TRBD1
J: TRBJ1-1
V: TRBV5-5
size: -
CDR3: CASSWGDRATEAFF
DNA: TGTGCCAGCAGCTGGGGGGACAGGGCCACTGAAGCTTTCTTT

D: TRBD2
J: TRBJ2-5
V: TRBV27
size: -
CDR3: CASSWTSGTQETQYF
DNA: TGTGCCAGCAGTTGGACTAGCGGGACACAAGAGACCCAGTACTTC

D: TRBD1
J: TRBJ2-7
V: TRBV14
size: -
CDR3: CASSLNRPQGVEQYF
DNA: TGTGCCAGCAGCCTCAATCGACCGCAGGGGGTCGAGCAGTACTTC

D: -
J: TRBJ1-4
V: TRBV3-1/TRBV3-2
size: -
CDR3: CASSRTTGPLGHEKLFF
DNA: TGTGCCAGCAGCCGTACTACCGGGCCACTGGGTCATGAAAAACTGTTTTTT

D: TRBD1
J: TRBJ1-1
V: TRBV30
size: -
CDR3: CAGKRERGPVAEAFF
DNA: TGTGCCGGAAAGCGTGAGAGGGGGCCTGTTGCTGAAGCTTTCTTT

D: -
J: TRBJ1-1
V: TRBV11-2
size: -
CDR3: CASSLGTGSTEAFF
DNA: TGTGCCAGCAGCTTGGGTACAGGGTCCACTGAAGCTTTCTTT

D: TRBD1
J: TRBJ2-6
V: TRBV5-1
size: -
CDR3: CASRTGTGASGANVLTF
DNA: TGCGCCAGCAGAACCGGGACAGGTGCCTCTGGGGCCAACGTCCTGACTTTC

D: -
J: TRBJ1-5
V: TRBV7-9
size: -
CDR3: CASSTTDQPQHF
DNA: TGTGCCAGCAGCACAACTGATCAGCCCCAGCATTTT

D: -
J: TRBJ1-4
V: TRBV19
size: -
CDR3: CASSIVRQGRDEKLFF
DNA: TGTGCCAGTAGTATCGTCCGGCAGGGAAGGGATGAAAAACTGTTTTTT

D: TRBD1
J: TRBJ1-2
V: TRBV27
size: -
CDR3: CASSPDRGIGYGYTF
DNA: TGTGCCAGCAGTCCGGACAGGGGAATTGGGTATGGCTACACCTTC

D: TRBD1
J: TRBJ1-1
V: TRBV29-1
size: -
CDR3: CSGTTTWDSWNTEAFF
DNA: TGCAGCGGAACCACAACCTGGGACAGCTGGAACACTGAAGCTTTCTTT

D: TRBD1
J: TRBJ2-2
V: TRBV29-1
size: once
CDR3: CSVRQGIGELFF
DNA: TGCAGCGTTCGACAGGGGATCGGGGAGCTGTTTTTT

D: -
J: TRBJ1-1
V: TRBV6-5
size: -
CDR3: CASIGVGSAAFF
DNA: TGTGCCAGCATTGGGGTAGGATCGGCGGCTTTCTTT

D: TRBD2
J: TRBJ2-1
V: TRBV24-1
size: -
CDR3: CATSDLKGTSGRNEQFF
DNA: TGTGCCACCAGTGATCTAAAGGGGACTAGCGGGAGAAATGAGCAGTTCTTC

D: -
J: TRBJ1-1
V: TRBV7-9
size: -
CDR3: CASSLGGGGGTEAFF
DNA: TGTGCCAGCAGCTTAGGTGGCGGCGGGGGGACTGAAGCTTTCTTT

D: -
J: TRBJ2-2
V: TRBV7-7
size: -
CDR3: CASSLAGAGRYTGELFF
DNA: TGTGCCAGCAGCTTAGCCGGGGCGGGGCGTTACACCGGGGAGCTGTTTTTT

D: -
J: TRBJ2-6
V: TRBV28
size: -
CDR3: CASSPQGSGANVLTF
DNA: TGTGCCAGCAGTCCGCAGGGCTCTGGGGCCAACGTCCTGACTTTC